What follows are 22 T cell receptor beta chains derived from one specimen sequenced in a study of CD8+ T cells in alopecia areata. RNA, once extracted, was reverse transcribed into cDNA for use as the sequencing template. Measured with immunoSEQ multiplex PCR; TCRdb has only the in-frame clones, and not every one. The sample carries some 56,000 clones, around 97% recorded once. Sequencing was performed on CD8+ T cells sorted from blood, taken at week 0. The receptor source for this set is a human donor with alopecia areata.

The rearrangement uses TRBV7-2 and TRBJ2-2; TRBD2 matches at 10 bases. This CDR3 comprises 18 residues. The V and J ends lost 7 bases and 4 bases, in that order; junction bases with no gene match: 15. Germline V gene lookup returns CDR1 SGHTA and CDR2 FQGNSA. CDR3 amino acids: CASTPYITGLASTGELFF. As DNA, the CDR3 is TGTGCCAGCACCCCTTACATCACGGGACTAGCGTCCACCGGGGAGCTGTTTTTT.

This CDR3 is CASSQDWGQGQPQHF. CDR3 DNA: TGCGCCAGCAGCCAAGACTGGGGGCAGGGTCAGCCCCAGCATTTT. The chain carries TRBV4-1 and TRBJ1-5; possibly TRBD1 for D (6 bases). CDR3 length: 15 amino acids. V dropped 0 bases and J dropped 6 bases, with 12 bases sitting between them. Germline assignment: CDR1 MGHRA and CDR2 YSYEKL.

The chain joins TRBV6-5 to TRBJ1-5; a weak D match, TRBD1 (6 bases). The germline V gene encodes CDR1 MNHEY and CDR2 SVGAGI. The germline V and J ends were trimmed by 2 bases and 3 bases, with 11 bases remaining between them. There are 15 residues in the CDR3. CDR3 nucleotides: TGTGCCAGCAGTTACGGGGGCGGGAACAATCAGCCCCAGCATTTT. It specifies CASSYGGGNNQPQHF.

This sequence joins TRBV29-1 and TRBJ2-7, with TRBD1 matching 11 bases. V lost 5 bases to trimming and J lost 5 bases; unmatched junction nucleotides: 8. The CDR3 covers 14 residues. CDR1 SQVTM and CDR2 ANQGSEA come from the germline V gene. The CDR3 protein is CSVPGTGGGDEQYF. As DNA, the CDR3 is TGCAGCGTTCCTGGGACAGGGGGGGGAGACGAGCAGTACTTC.

The CDR3 DNA reads TGTGCCAGCTGTCCGTGGAGGGAGACCCAGTACTTC. This gives the protein CASCPWRETQYF. The V and J genes are TRBV7-9 and TRBJ2-5; possibly TRBD2 for D (5 bases). V gave up 8 bases and J gave up 5 bases, with 12 bases separating them. CDR3 length: 12 amino acids. Germline assignment: CDR1 SEHNR and CDR2 FQNEAQ (reference sequence).

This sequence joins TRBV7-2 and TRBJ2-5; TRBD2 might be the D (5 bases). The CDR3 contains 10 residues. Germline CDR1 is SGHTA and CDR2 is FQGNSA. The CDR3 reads CEKEAETQYF. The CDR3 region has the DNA TGTGAGAAGGAGGCAGAGACCCAGTACTTC.

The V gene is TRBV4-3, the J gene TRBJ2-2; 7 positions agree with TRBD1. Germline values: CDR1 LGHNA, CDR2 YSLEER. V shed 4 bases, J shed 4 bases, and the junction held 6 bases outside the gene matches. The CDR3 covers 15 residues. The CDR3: CASSPDREGTGELFF. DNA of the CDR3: TGCGCCAGCAGCCCAGACAGGGAAGGCACCGGGGAGCTGTTTTTT.

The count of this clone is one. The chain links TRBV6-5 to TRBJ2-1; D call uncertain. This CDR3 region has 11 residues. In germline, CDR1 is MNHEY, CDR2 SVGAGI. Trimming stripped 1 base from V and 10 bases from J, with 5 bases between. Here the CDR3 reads CASSYYSEQFF. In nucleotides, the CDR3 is TGTGCCAGCAGTTACTACTCCGAGCAGTTCTTC.

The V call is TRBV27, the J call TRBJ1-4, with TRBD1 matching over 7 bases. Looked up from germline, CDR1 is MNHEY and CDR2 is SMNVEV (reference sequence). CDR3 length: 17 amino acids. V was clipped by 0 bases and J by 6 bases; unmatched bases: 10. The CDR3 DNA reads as TGTGCCAGCAGTTTATCTGGCGTCGGCAGGGGGTATGAAAAACTGTTTTTT. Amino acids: CASSLSGVGRGYEKLFF.

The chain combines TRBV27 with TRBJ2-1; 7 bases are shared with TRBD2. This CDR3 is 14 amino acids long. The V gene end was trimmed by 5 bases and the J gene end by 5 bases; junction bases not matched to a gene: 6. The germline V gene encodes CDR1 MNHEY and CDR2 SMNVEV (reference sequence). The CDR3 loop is CASSITGTNNEQFF. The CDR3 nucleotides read TGTGCCAGCAGTATAACCGGGACTAACAATGAGCAGTTCTTC.

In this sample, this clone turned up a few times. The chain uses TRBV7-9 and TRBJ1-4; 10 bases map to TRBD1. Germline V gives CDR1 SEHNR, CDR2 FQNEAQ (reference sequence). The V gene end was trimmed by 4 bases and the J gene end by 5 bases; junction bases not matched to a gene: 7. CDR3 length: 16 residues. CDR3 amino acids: CASSSRDRGLNEKLFF. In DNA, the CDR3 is TGTGCCAGCAGCTCACGAGACAGGGGGCTCAATGAAAAACTGTTTTTT. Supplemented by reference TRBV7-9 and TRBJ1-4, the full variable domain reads DTGVSQNPRHKITKRGQNVTFRCDPISEHNRLYWYRQTLGQGPEFLTYFQNEAQLEKSRLLSDRFSAERPKGSFSTLEIQRTEQGDSAMYLCASSSRDRGLNEKLFFGSGTQLSVL.

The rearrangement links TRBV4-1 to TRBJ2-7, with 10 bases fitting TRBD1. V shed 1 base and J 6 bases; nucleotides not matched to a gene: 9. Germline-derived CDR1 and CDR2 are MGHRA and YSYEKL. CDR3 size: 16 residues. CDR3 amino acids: CASSQGGRGQGPEQYF. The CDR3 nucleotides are TGCGCCAGCAGCCAAGGGGGCCGGGGACAGGGGCCCGAGCAGTACTTC.

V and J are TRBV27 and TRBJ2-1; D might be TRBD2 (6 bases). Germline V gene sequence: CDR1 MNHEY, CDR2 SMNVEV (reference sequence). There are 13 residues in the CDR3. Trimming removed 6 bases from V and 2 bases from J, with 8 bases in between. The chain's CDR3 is CASSRGTYNEQFF. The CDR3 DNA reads TGTGCCAGCAGCCGGGGGACCTACAATGAGCAGTTCTTC.

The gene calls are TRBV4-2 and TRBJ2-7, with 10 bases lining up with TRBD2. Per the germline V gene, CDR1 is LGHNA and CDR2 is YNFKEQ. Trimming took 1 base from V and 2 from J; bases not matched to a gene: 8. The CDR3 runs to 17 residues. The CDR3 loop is CASSQGTPLAGAYEQYF. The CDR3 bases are TGTGCCAGCAGCCAAGGAACCCCGCTAGCGGGGGCCTACGAGCAGTACTTC.

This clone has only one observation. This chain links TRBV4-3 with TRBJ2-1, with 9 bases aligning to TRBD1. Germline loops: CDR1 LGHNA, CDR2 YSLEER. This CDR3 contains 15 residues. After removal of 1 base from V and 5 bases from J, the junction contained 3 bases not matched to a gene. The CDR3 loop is CASSQGTGVDNEQFF. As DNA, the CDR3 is TGCGCCAGCAGCCAAGGGACAGGGGTTGACAATGAGCAGTTCTTC.

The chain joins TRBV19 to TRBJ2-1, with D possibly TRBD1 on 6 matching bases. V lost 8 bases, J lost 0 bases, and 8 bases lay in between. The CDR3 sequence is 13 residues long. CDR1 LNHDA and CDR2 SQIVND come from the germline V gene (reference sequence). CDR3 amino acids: CASQGSSYNEQFF. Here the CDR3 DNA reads TGTGCCAGTCAGGGGAGCTCCTACAATGAGCAGTTCTTC.

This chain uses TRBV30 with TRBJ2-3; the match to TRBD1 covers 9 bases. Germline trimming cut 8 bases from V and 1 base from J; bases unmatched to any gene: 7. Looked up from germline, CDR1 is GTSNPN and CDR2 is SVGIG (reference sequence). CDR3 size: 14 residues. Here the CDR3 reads CAGETGGGTDTQYF. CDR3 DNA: TGTGCCGGGGAGACAGGGGGAGGCACAGATACGCAGTATTTT.

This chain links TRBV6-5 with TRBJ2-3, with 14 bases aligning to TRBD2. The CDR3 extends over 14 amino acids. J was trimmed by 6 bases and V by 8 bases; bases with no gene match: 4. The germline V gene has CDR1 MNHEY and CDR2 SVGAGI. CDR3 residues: CASGTSGGRDTQYF. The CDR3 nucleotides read TGTGCCAGCGGGACTAGCGGGGGTAGGGATACGCAGTATTTT.

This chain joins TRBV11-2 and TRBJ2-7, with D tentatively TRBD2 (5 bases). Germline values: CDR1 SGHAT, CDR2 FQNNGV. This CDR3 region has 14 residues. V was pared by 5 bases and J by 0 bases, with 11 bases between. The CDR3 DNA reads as TGTGCCAGCAGCACAAAAGGGAGCTCCTACGAGCAGTACTTC. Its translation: CASSTKGSSYEQYF.

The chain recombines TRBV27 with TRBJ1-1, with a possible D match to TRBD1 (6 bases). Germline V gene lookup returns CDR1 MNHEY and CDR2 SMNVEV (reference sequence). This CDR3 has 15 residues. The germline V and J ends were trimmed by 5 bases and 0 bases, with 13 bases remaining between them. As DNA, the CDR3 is TGTGCCAGCAGTCCCGGACAGATTATGAACACTGAAGCTTTCTTT. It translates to CASSPGQIMNTEAFF.

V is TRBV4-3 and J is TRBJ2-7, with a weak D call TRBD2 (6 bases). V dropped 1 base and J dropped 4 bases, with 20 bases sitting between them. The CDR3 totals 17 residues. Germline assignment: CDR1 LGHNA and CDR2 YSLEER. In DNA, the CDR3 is TGCGCCAGCAGCCAAGCCCCCAGTCGGGGCGGGGTGTACGAGCAGTACTTC. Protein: CASSQAPSRGGVYEQYF.

The CDR3 loop reads CASSLRQGSGANVLTF. In DNA, the CDR3 is TGTGCCAGCAGCTTGCGACAGGGATCTGGGGCCAACGTCCTGACTTTC. The chain is built from TRBV5-6 and TRBJ2-6; 7 positions match TRBD1. This CDR3 has 16 amino acids. The V segment lost 1 base and the J segment 1 base; nucleotides outside the gene matches: 2. CDR1 SGHDT and CDR2 YYEEEE come from the germline V gene.